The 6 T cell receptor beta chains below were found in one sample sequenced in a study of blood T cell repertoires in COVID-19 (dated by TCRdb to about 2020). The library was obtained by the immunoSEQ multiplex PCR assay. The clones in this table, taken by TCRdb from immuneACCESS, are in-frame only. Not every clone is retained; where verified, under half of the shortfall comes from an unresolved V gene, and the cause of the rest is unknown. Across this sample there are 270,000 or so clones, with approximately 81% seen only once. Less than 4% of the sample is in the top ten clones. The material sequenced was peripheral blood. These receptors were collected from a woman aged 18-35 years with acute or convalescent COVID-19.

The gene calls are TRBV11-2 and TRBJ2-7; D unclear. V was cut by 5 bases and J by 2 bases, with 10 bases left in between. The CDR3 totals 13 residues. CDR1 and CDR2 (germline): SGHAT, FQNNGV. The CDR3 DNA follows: TGTGCCAGCAGCGCAGTCTTGGCCTACGAGCAGTACTTC. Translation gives CASSAVLAYEQYF.

The CDR3 protein is CASSIGRLAVPQETQYF. DNA of the CDR3: TGTGCCAGCAGCATCGGGAGGCTAGCGGTACCTCAAGAGACCCAGTACTTC. This chain uses TRBV21-1 with TRBJ2-5; no check of the table's D call, TRBD2, against the DNA was made. TRBV21-1 is assigned pseudogene status. The CDR3 has 17 amino acids.

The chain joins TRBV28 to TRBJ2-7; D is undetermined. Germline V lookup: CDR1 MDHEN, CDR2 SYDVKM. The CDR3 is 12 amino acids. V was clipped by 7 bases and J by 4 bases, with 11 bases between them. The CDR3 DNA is TGTGCCAGCAACTTACCCGGGTACGAGCAGTACTTC. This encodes CASNLPGYEQYF.

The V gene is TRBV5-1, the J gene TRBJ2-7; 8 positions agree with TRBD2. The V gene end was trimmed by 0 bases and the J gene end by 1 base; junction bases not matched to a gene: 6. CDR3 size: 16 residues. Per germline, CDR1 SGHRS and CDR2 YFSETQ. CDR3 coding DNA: TGCGCCAGCAGCTTGGGGGCGGGAGGACGATCCTACGAGCAGTACTTC. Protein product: CASSLGAGGRSYEQYF. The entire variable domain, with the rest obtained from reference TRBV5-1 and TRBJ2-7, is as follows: KAGVTQTPRYLIKTRGQQVTLSCSPISGHRSVSWYQQTPGQGLQFLFEYFSETQRNKGNFPGRFSGRQFSNSRSEMNVSTLELGDSALYLCASSLGAGGRSYEQYFGPGTRLTVT.

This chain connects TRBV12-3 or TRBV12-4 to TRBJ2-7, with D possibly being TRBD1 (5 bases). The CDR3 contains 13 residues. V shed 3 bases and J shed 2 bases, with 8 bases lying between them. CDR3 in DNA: TGTGCCAGCAGTTTTCCAGGGCCCTACGAGCAGTACTTC. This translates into CASSFPGPYEQYF.

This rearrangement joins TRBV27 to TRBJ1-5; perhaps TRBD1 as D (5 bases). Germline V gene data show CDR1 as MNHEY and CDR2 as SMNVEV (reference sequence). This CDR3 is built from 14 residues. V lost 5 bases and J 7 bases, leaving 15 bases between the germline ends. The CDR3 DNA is TGTGCCAGCAGTATAAATCCCTGGGGCCAGCCCCAGCATTTT. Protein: CASSINPWGQPQHF.